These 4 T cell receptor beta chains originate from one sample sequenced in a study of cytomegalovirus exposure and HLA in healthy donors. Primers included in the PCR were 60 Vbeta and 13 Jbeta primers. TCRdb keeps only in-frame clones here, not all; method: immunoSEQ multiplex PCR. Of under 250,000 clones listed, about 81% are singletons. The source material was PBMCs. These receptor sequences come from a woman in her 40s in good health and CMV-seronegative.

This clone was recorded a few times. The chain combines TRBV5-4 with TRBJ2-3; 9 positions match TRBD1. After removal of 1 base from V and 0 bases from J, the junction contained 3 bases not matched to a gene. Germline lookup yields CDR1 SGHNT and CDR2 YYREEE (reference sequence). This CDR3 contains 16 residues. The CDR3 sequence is CASSLPGQGSTDTQYF. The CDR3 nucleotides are TGTGCCAGCAGCTTGCCCGGACAGGGGAGCACAGATACGCAGTATTTT.

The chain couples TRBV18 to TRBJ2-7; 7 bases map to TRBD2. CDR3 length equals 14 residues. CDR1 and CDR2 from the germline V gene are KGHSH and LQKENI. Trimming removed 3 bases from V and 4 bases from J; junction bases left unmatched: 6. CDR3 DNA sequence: TGTGCCAGCTCACCGGACGGGGGGTTTTACGAGCAGTACTTC. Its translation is CASSPDGGFYEQYF.

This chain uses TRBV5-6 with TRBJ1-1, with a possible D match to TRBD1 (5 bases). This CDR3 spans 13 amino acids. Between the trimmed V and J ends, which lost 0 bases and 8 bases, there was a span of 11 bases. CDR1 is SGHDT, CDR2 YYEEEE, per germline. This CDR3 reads CASSLGSGWEAFF. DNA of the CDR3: TGTGCCAGCAGCTTGGGATCAGGGTGGGAAGCTTTCTTT.

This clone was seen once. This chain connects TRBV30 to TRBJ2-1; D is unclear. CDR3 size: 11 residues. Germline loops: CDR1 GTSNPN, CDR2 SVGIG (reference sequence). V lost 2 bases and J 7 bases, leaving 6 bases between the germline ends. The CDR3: CAWSNSNEQFF. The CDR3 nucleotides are TGTGCCTGGAGTAATAGTAATGAGCAGTTCTTC.